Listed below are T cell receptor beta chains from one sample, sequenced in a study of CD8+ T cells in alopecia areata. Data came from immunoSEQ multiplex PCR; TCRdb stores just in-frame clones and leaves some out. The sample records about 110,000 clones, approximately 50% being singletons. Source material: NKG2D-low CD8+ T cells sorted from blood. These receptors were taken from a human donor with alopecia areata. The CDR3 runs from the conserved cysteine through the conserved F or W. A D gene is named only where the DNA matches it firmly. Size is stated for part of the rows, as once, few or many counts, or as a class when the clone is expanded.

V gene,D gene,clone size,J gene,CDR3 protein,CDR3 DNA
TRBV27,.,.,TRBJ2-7,CASSPLKSSYEQYF,TGTGCCAGCAGTCCGTTGAAGTCTTCCTACGAGCAGTACTTC
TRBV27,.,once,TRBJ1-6,CASSFGSPGWSPLHF,TGTGCCAGCAGTTTTGGGAGCCCGGGTTGGTCACCCCTCCACTTT
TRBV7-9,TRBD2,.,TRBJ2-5,CASSGPGLPETQYF,TGTGCCAGCAGCGGACCGGGACTACCGGAGACCCAGTACTTC
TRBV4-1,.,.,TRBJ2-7,CASSSPPGGNEQYF,TGCGCCAGCAGCTCCCCCCCTGGCGGTAACGAGCAGTACTTC
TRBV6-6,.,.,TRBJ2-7,CASRGTSYEQYF,TGTGCCAGCCGCGGTACGAGTTACGAGCAGTACTTC
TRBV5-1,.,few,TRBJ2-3,CASSFWADTQYF,TGCGCCAGCAGCTTTTGGGCAGATACGCAGTATTTT
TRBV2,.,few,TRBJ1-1,CASSPHGTEAFF,TGTGCCAGCAGTCCCCACGGCACTGAAGCTTTCTTT
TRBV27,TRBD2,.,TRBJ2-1,CASGIIAGEQFF,TGTGCCAGCGGAATAATAGCGGGGGAGCAGTTCTTC
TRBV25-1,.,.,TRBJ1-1,CASKRGGATEAFF,TGTGCCAGCAAAAGGGGGGGGGCGACTGAAGCTTTCTTT
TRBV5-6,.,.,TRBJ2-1,CASSLSAYEQFF,TGTGCCAGCAGCTTGTCGGCTTATGAGCAGTTCTTC
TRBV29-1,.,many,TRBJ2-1,CSAERADNEQFF,TGCAGCGCCGAGCGGGCTGATAATGAGCAGTTCTTC
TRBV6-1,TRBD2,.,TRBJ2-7,CASSATGLAAPEQYF,TGTGCCAGCAGTGCAACGGGACTAGCGGCCCCCGAGCAGTACTTC
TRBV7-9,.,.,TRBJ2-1,CASSDPGVRGYEQFF,TGTGCCAGCAGCGACCCGGGAGTTCGAGGTTATGAGCAGTTCTTC
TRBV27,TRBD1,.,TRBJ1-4,CASSLFGTGGEKLFF,TGTGCCAGCAGTTTGTTCGGGACAGGGGGTGAAAAACTGTTTTTT
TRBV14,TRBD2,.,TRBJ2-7,CASSQETSGPSPYEQYF,TGTGCCAGCAGCCAGGAAACTAGCGGACCTAGCCCCTACGAGCAGTACTTC
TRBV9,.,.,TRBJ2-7,CASSVTAGLNYEQYF,TGTGCCAGCAGCGTAACGGCAGGGCTCAACTACGAGCAGTACTTC
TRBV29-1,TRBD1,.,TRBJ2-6,CSVEGGTGLFGANVLTF,TGCAGCGTTGAAGGCGGGACAGGGTTGTTTGGGGCCAACGTCCTGACTTTC
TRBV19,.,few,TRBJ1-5,CASSIVSQPQHF,TGTGCCAGTAGTATAGTTTCTCAGCCCCAGCATTTT
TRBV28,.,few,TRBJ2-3,CASSSPSEDTDTQYF,TGTGCCAGCAGTTCGCCGAGCGAAGACACAGATACGCAGTATTTT
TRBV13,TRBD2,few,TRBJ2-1,CASSRETSGRRRFF,TGTGCCAGCAGCCGAGAGACTAGCGGTCGAAGGCGGTTCTTC
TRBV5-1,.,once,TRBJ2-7,CASSLGLDVYEQYF,TGCGCCAGCAGCTTGGGGCTTGACGTATACGAGCAGTACTTC
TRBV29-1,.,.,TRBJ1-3,CSVWSTNGNTIYF,TGCAGCGTTTGGTCCACTAATGGAAACACCATATATTTT
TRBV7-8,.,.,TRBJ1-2,CASSLEEEIPNYGYTF,TGTGCCAGCAGCTTAGAGGAGGAGATCCCTAACTATGGCTACACCTTC
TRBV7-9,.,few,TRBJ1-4,CASSGEIEKLFF,TGTGCCAGCAGCGGTGAGATTGAAAAACTGTTTTTT
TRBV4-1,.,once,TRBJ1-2,CASSQDRGENGYTF,TGCGCCAGCAGCCAAGACCGAGGGGAGAATGGCTACACCTTC
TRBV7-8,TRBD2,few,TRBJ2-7,CASSFRGSMGEQYF,TGTGCCAGCAGCTTTCGCGGGAGTATGGGGGAGCAGTACTTC
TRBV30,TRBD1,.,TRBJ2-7,CAWTRDRGFYEQYF,TGTGCCTGGACCCGGGACAGGGGTTTTTACGAGCAGTACTTC
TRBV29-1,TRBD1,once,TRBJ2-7,CSVVGTGSYEQYF,TGCAGCGTTGTGGGGACAGGAAGCTACGAGCAGTACTTC
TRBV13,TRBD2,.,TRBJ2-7,CASSASGSVDEQYF,TGTGCCAGCAGCGCTAGCGGGAGTGTAGACGAGCAGTACTTC
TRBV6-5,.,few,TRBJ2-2,CASSYTSSWELFF,TGTGCCAGCAGTTATACATCGTCGTGGGAGCTGTTTTTT
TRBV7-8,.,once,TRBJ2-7,CASSLDSSYEQYF,TGTGCCAGCAGCTTGGACAGCTCCTACGAGCAGTACTTC
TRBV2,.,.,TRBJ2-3,CASSEWLASSTDTQYF,TGTGCCAGCAGTGAATGGCTAGCGTCTAGCACAGATACGCAGTATTTT
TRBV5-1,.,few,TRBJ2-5,CASSLSGTEQQETQYF,TGCGCCAGCAGCTTAAGTGGAACGGAACAACAAGAGACCCAGTACTTC
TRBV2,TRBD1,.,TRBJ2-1,CAGSGHRGFNEQFF,TGTGCCGGATCCGGTCACAGGGGCTTTAATGAGCAGTTCTTC
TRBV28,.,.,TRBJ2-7,CATSGPYEQYF,TGTGCCACCTCGGGTCCCTACGAGCAGTACTTC
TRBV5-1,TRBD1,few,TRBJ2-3,CASSSGPGTVLFGDTQYF,TGCGCCAGCAGCTCAGGCCCCGGGACAGTTCTTTTTGGAGATACGCAGTATTTT
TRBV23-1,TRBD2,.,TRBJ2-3,CASSQALAATDTQYF,TGCGCCAGCAGTCAGGCTCTAGCGGCCACAGATACGCAGTATTTT
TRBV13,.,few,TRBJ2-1,CASSLGLNEQFF,TGTGCCAGCAGCCTCGGACTCAATGAGCAGTTCTTC
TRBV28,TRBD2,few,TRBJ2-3,CASSFAGVPPTDTQYF,TGTGCCAGCAGTTTCGCGGGAGTCCCCCCCACAGATACGCAGTATTTT
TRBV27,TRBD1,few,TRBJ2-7,CASTGQGNYEQYF,TGTGCCAGCACGGGACAGGGAAACTACGAGCAGTACTTC
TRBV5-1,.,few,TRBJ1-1,CASSLDANTEAFF,TGCGCCAGCAGCTTGGACGCTAACACTGAAGCTTTCTTT
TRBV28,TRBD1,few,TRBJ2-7,CASSLNRDRASYEQYF,TGTGCCAGCAGTTTAAATCGGGACAGGGCCTCCTACGAGCAGTACTTC
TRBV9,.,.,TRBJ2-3,CASSVGRSARTDTQYF,TGTGCCAGCAGCGTGGGCAGGTCGGCTCGCACAGATACGCAGTATTTT
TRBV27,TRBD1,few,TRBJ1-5,CASSLTGADSNQPQHF,TGTGCCAGCAGTTTGACAGGGGCTGATAGCAATCAGCCCCAGCATTTT
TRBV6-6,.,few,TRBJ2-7,CASSFTDGAYEQYF,TGTGCCAGTTCTTTTACCGACGGAGCCTACGAGCAGTACTTC
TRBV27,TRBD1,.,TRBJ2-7,CASSSYRDSYEQYF,TGTGCCAGCAGTAGCTACCGGGACAGCTACGAGCAGTACTTC
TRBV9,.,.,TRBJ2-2,CASSLGSTGELFF,TGTGCCAGCAGCCTCGGGAGCACCGGGGAGCTGTTTTTT
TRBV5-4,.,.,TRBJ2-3,CASSLGRGKTTDTQYF,TGTGCCAGCAGCTTGGGGCGGGGAAAAACCACAGATACGCAGTATTTT
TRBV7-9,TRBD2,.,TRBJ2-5,CASRLAPQETQYF,TGTGCCAGCAGACTAGCGCCCCAAGAGACCCAGTACTTC
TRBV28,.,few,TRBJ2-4,CASSLPDSKNIQYF,TGTGCCAGCAGTTTACCCGACAGCAAAAACATTCAGTACTTC
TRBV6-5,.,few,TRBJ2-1,CASSNGTFVEQFF,TGTGCCAGCAGTAATGGGACATTTGTGGAGCAGTTCTTC
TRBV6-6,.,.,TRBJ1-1,CASSSYRVNTEAFF,TGTGCCAGCAGTTCATACAGGGTAAACACTGAAGCTTTCTTT
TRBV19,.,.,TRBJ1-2,CASSETVANGYTF,TGTGCCAGTAGCGAAACAGTCGCAAATGGCTACACCTTC
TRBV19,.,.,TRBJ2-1,CASSAKLAFNEEQFF,TGTGCCAGTAGTGCCAAACTAGCCTTCAATGAAGAGCAGTTCTTC